Below, 25 T cell receptor beta chains from the same sample are listed, as sequenced in a study of blood T cell repertoires in COVID-19 (dated by TCRdb to 2018 to 2020). To prepare the library, the immunoSEQ multiplex PCR assay was applied. TCRdb carries this immuneACCESS record with in-frame sequences only. Its versions omit some clonotypes, under half of them owing to an unresolved V gene in the studies checked, with the rest unexplained. The sample table lists approximately 270,000 clones, 70% to 85% of them with a count of one. Of the sample, 0.87% falls within the top ten clones. Sequenced input: peripheral blood. These receptors were collected from a human donor with COVID-19, enrolled during active disease. The donor label of this sample is uncertain.

The chain couples TRBV19 to TRBJ1-1, with 7 bases lining up with TRBD1. CDR3 length: 12 residues. The V gene end was trimmed by 3 bases and the J gene end by 8 bases; junction bases not matched to a gene: 3. The germline CDR1 and CDR2 sequences are LNHDA and SQIVND (reference sequence). The CDR3 region is CASSIRDSEAFF. The CDR3 DNA follows: TGTGCCAGTAGTATTCGGGACAGCGAAGCTTTCTTT.

The chain combines TRBV5-1 with TRBJ2-1, with 9 bases aligning to TRBD2. Germline CDR1 and CDR2: SGHRS and YFSETQ. V was pared by 5 bases and J by 0 bases, with 9 bases of the junction left unmatched. The CDR3 has 17 amino acids. DNA for the CDR3: TGCGCCAGCAGGTCCGGGACTAGCTTTTTCTCCTACAATGAGCAGTTCTTC. This gives the protein CASRSGTSFFSYNEQFF. The full variable domain, with the rest looked up from reference TRBV5-1 and TRBJ2-1, is KAGVTQTPRYLIKTRGQQVTLSCSPISGHRSVSWYQQTPGQGLQFLFEYFSETQRNKGNFPGRFSGRQFSNSRSEMNVSTLELGDSALYLCASRSGTSFFSYNEQFFGPGTRLTVL.

The chain couples TRBV5-1 to TRBJ2-5, with D possibly TRBD2 on 6 matching bases. CDR3 length: 14 residues. The germline V and J ends were trimmed by 2 bases and 0 bases, with 8 bases remaining between them. Germline V gives CDR1 SGHRS, CDR2 YFSETQ. CDR3 sequence: CASSFGDYQETQYF. DNA for the CDR3: TGCGCCAGCAGCTTCGGGGACTACCAAGAGACCCAGTACTTC.

The V call is TRBV9, the J call TRBJ2-1; the match to TRBD2 covers 7 bases. V lost 2 bases, J lost 5 bases, and 4 bases stayed unmatched. This CDR3 region has 14 residues. Germline V gene data show CDR1 as SGDLS and CDR2 as YYNGEE. The CDR3 region has the DNA TGTGCCAGCAGCGTCGGGCTAGCGGACAATGAGCAGTTCTTC. Protein sequence: CASSVGLADNEQFF.

V and J are TRBV7-3 and TRBJ2-3; 7 bases align to TRBD1. The CDR3 extends over 15 amino acids. The V gene's germline CDR1 is SGHTA and CDR2 FQGTGA. With 3 bases clipped from V and 2 bases from J, the junction kept 5 bases outside the gene matches. The CDR3 reads CASSFTGDPTDTQYF. CDR3 DNA: TGTGCCAGCAGCTTTACAGGGGACCCCACAGATACGCAGTATTTT.

The gene calls are TRBV10-3 and TRBJ2-3, with D unclear. The CDR3 loop spans 15 amino acids. Germline V lookup: CDR1 ENHRY, CDR2 SYGVKD. The germline V and J ends were trimmed by 3 bases and 5 bases, with 15 bases remaining between them. CDR3 sequence reads: CAISDKARVGDTQYF. The CDR3 DNA reads TGTGCCATCAGTGACAAAGCCCGGGTGGGAGATACGCAGTATTTT.

This clone came up a few times. The rearrangement uses TRBV19 and TRBJ1-4; D ambiguous. Germline V lookup: CDR1 LNHDA, CDR2 SQIVND (reference sequence). V lost 5 bases to trimming and J lost 4 bases, with 20 bases between them. The CDR3 has 17 amino acids. The DNA of the CDR3 is TGTGCCAGTAGTGAGGAGATCGGGAGAAGCCGTAATGAAAAACTGTTTTTT. Translation gives CASSEEIGRSRNEKLFF.

This chain joins TRBV5-1 and TRBJ2-4; 9 nucleotides align to TRBD2. J gave up 1 base and V 2 bases, and 4 bases lay outside the gene matches. The CDR3 loop spans 16 amino acids. Germline V gene data show CDR1 as SGHRS and CDR2 as YFSETQ. CDR3 nucleotides: TGCGCCAGCAGCTTTAGGGCGGGAGGGGCCAAAAACATTCAGTACTTC. This translates into CASSFRAGGAKNIQYF.

This chain links TRBV11-2 with TRBJ2-5; D remains unclear. This CDR3 is built from 12 residues. Germline assignment: CDR1 SGHAT and CDR2 FQNNGV. The V end lost 3 bases, the J end lost 5 bases, and 7 bases lay between the germline ends. The chain's CDR3 is CASSLPGETQYF. CDR3 sequence (DNA): TGTGCCAGCAGCTTGCCCGGGGAGACCCAGTACTTC.

The CDR3 DNA sequence: TGTGCCAGCAGTTACGGGACAGGGGGTCTAATGAACACTGAAGCTTTCTTT. This codes for CASSYGTGGLMNTEAFF. The chain links TRBV27 to TRBJ1-1; 11 bases line up with TRBD1. Germline CDR1 is MNHEY and CDR2 is SMNVEV (reference sequence). The V and J ends lost 4 bases and 0 bases, in that order; junction bases with no gene match: 7. This CDR3 has 17 residues.

The gene calls are TRBV6-2 or TRBV6-3 and TRBJ2-1; D might be TRBD2 (6 bases). V lost 4 bases and J 7 bases, leaving 17 bases between the germline ends. There are 15 residues in the CDR3. Germline CDR1 reads MNHEY; CDR2 reads SVGEGT. CDR3 region: CASSFVYSGRNEQFF. The CDR3 nucleotides read TGTGCCAGCAGTTTTGTTTATTCAGGGAGGAATGAGCAGTTCTTC.

J is TRBJ2-7 and V is TRBV27, with D unresolved. CDR1 and CDR2 (germline): MNHEY, SMNVEV (reference sequence). The CDR3 length is 14 residues. Trimming took 3 bases from V and 2 from J, leaving 11 bases between them. CDR3 sequence: CASSFWHNPYEQYF. The CDR3 DNA reads as TGTGCCAGCAGTTTTTGGCATAACCCCTACGAGCAGTACTTC.

This chain connects TRBV19 to TRBJ2-1; 9 bases fit TRBD2. The trim removed 4 bases at V and 8 bases at J, leaving 15 bases unmatched. The CDR3 consists of 17 residues. In germline, CDR1 is LNHDA, CDR2 SQIVND (reference sequence). CDR3 region: CASSNPRLADRRDEQFF. CDR3 nucleotides: TGTGCCAGTAGTAACCCGCGACTAGCGGACCGGCGGGATGAGCAGTTCTTC.

CDR3 protein: CASRGGANTEAFF. In DNA, the CDR3 is TGTGCCAGCAGAGGGGGCGCGAACACTGAAGCTTTCTTT. The chain carries TRBV12-3 or TRBV12-4 and TRBJ1-1; 7 bases fit TRBD1. This CDR3 is built from 13 residues. V was pared by 6 bases and J by 1 base, with 2 bases of the junction left unmatched.

The chain employs TRBV27 and TRBJ2-1; D gene uncertain. Germline V CDR1 and CDR2: MNHEY, SMNVEV (reference sequence). Trimming took 3 bases from V and 0 from J, leaving 9 bases between them. This CDR3 contains 15 residues. CDR3 nucleotide sequence: TGTGCCAGCAGTTTCCGCGAGAGCTCCTACAATGAGCAGTTCTTC. It yields the protein CASSFRESSYNEQFF.

This sequence joins TRBV5-1 and TRBJ1-1; the D gene is possibly TRBD1 (5 bases). Germline loops: CDR1 SGHRS, CDR2 YFSETQ. V dropped 5 bases and J dropped 11 bases, with 13 bases sitting between them. CDR3 length: 11 amino acids. In DNA, the CDR3 is TGCGCCAGCAGTCTATCTGGGGCGGCTTTCTTT. It is translated as CASSLSGAAFF. Complete variable domain (other parts from reference TRBV5-1 and TRBJ1-1): KAGVTQTPRYLIKTRGQQVTLSCSPISGHRSVSWYQQTPGQGLQFLFEYFSETQRNKGNFPGRFSGRQFSNSRSEMNVSTLELGDSALYLCASSLSGAAFFGQGTRLTVV.

This chain joins TRBV4-3 and TRBJ2-1, with no clear D. This CDR3 has 15 residues. Deletions cut 3 bases from V and 0 bases from J, with 9 bases between. Germline V lookup: CDR1 LGHNA, CDR2 YSLEER. This CDR3 reads CASSQSYASYNEQFF. The CDR3 DNA sequence: TGCGCCAGCAGCCAGAGTTACGCCTCCTACAATGAGCAGTTCTTC.

This clone was observed once. The rearrangement joins TRBV7-2 to TRBJ2-2; D is undetermined. The CDR3 spans 13 residues. Germline V gene lookup returns CDR1 SGHTA and CDR2 FQGNSA. The V and J ends lost 1 base and 5 bases respectively, with 5 bases between them. The CDR3 DNA is TGTGCCAGCAGCTTAGGGCAGACCGGGGAGCTGTTTTTT. It yields the protein CASSLGQTGELFF. The full variable domain, rest sourced from reference TRBV7-2 and TRBJ2-2, is GAGVSQSPSNKVTEKGKDVELRCDPISGHTALYWYRQSLGQGLEFLIYFQGNSAPDKSGLPSDRFSAERTGGSVSTLTIQRTQQEDSAVYLCASSLGQTGELFFGEGSRLTVL.

DNA for the CDR3: TGTGCCAGCAGAGGCCAGCGGGGGGGGGCCCAAGAGACCCAGTACTTC. This encodes CASRGQRGGAQETQYF. The chain carries TRBV5-4 and TRBJ2-5, with 10 bases identical to TRBD2. V lost 5 bases, J lost 1 base, and 8 bases stayed unmatched. CDR1 SGHNT and CDR2 YYREEE come from the germline V gene (reference sequence). The CDR3 spans 16 residues.

The chain has TRBV5-4 and TRBJ2-3; 8 nucleotides align to TRBD2. The CDR3 sequence is 16 residues long. CDR1 is SGHNT, CDR2 YYREEE, per germline (reference sequence). V was clipped by 3 bases and J by 0 bases; unmatched bases: 6. In nucleotides, the CDR3 is TGTGCCAGCAGCTATGGTCCTAGCGGGAGCACAGATACGCAGTATTTT. It specifies CASSYGPSGSTDTQYF.

V and J are TRBV5-6 and TRBJ2-5, with D perhaps TRBD2 (6 bases). Trimming removed 2 bases at V and 5 bases at J, with 13 bases between. CDR3 length: 14 residues. Germline lookup yields CDR1 SGHDT and CDR2 YYEEEE. The CDR3 is CASSFTGGRETQYF. DNA of the CDR3: TGTGCCAGCAGCTTCACCGGTGGGAGGGAGACCCAGTACTTC.

The chain uses TRBV10-3 and TRBJ1-4, with no clear D. The CDR3 is 15 amino acids. CDR1 is ENHRY and CDR2 is SYGVKD in the germline V gene. Trimming cost V 2 bases and J 1 base, with 8 bases left between them. CDR3 nucleotide sequence: TGTGCCATCAGTGAGACCCGGGGAACTAATGAAAAACTGTTTTTT. Encoded protein: CAISETRGTNEKLFF.

The sample holds one count of this clone. The chain recombines TRBV12-3 or TRBV12-4 with TRBJ1-2, with D tentatively TRBD1 (6 bases). The ends were cut back, 5 bases at V and 4 bases at J, with 11 bases in the middle. The CDR3 has 13 residues. Here the CDR3 DNA reads TGTGCCAGCAGTGTCACAGGGCTCTATGGCTACACCTTC. It encodes CASSVTGLYGYTF.

This chain uses TRBV28 with TRBJ1-2; TRBD1 matches 8 bases. V lost 4 bases, J lost 8 bases, and 6 bases stayed unmatched. The V gene's germline CDR1 is MDHEN and CDR2 SYDVKM. The CDR3 spans 13 residues. The CDR3 protein is CASSSTRGPGYTF. DNA of the CDR3: TGTGCCAGCAGTTCCACCAGGGGGCCCGGCTACACCTTC.

The rearrangement joins TRBV7-3 to TRBJ1-2, with 7 nucleotides matching TRBD1. The CDR3 spans 12 residues. CDR1 SGHTA and CDR2 FQGTGA come from the germline V gene. V shed 5 bases and J 7 bases; nucleotides not matched to a gene: 4. The CDR3 spells CASSPTGTGYTF. CDR3 DNA: TGTGCCAGCAGCCCGACAGGGACTGGCTACACCTTC.